The clone carrying this T cell receptor beta chain was seen just once. TCRdb's copy holds only in-frame clones and misses some; the assay was immunoSEQ multiplex PCR. The data contain roughly 93,000 clones, approximately 90% of them singletons. The sample is drawn from a study of preoperative IRX-2 immunotherapy in early breast cancer. The CDR3 has 13 residues. The ends were cut back, 6 bases at V and 9 bases at J, with 17 bases in the middle. Treatment denoted: preoperative locoregional IRX-2 cytokine immunotherapy. This phase Ib study tested locoregional IRX-2 cytokine immunotherapy given before surgery.

The material was tumor tissue, obtained after IRX-2 immunotherapy. The clonotype was recovered from a human donor with breast cancer. The chain uses TRBV23-1 and TRBJ1-2; no definite D call. TRBV23-1 is an open reading frame whose function is uncertain. CDR3 protein: CASSLDGGVRYTF. The CDR3 DNA reads TGCGCCAGCAGCTTGGATGGCGGGGTTCGCTACACCTTC.